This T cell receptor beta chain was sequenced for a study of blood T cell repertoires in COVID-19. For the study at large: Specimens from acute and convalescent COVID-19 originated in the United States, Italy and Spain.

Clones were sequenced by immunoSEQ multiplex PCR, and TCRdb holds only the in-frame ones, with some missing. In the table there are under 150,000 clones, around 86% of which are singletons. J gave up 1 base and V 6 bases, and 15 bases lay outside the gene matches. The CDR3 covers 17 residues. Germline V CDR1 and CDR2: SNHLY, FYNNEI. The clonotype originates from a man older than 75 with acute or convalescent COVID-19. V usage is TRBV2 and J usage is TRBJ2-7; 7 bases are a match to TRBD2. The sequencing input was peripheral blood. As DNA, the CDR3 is TGTGCCAGCAGCGTGCGGGGGACCGGGACTAAATCCTACGAGCAGTACTTC. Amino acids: CASSVRGTGTKSYEQYF.